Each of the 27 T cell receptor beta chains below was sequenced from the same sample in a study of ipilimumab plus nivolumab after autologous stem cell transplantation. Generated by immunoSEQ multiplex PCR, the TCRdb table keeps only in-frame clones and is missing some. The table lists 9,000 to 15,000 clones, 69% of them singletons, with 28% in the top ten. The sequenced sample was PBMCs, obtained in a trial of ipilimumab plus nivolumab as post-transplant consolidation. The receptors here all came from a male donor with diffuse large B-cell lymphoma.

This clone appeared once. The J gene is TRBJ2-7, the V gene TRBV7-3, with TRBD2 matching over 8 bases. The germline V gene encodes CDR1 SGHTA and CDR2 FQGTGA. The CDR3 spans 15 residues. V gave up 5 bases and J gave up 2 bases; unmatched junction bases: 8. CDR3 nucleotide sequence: TGTGCCAGCAGCCCTAACGGGGGGGGCCCCTACGAGCAGTACTTC. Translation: CASSPNGGGPYEQYF.

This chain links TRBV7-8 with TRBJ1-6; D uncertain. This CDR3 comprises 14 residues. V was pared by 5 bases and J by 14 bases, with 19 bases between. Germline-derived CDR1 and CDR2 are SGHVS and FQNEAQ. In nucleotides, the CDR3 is TGTGCCAGCAGCCAGTGGGTGGGCAGCTGGGCCCTCCACTTT. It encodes CASSQWVGSWALHF.

In DNA form, the CDR3 reads TGTGCCAGCAGCTTGATGGGGCAAGAGACTGAAGCTTTCTTT. Its protein product is CASSLMGQETEAFF. This chain connects TRBV5-4 to TRBJ1-1; maybe TRBD1 (5 bases). Between the trimmed V and J ends, which lost 1 base and 5 bases, there was a span of 12 bases. Germline CDR1 is SGHNT and CDR2 is YYREEE (reference sequence). CDR3 length: 14 residues.

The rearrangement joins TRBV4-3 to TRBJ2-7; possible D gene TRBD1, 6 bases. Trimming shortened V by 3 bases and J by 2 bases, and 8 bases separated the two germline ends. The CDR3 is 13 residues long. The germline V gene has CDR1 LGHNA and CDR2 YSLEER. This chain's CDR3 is CASSQGHAYEQYF. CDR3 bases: TGCGCCAGCAGCCAGGGACATGCCTACGAGCAGTACTTC.

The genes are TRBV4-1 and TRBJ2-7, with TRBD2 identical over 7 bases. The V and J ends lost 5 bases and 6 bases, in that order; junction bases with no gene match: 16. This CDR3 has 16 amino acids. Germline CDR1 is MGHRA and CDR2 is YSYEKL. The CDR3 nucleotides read TGCGCCAGCAGCATAACGATGGCGGGAGATTCCGCCGAGCAGTACTTC. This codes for CASSITMAGDSAEQYF.

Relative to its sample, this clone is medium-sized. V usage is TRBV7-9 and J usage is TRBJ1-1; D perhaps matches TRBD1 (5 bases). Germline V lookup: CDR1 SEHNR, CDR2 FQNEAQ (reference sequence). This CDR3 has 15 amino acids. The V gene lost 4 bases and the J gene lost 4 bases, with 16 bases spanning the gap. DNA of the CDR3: TGTGCCAGCAGCTCCTGGGACTCGCCAGGCACTGAAGCTTTCTTT. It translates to CASSSWDSPGTEAFF.

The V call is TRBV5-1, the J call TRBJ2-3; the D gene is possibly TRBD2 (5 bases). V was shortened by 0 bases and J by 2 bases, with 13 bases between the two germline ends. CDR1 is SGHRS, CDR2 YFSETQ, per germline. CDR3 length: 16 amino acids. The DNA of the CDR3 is TGCGCCAGCAGCTTGGGACGGGGAGAGCTCACAGATACGCAGTATTTT. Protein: CASSLGRGELTDTQYF.

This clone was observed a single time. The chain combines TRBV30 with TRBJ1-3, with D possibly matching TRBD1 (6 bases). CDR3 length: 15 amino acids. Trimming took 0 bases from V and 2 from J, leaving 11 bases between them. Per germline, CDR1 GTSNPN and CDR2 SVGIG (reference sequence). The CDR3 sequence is CAWSVSQGPGNTIYF. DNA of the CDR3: TGTGCCTGGAGTGTATCACAGGGCCCTGGAAACACCATATATTTT.

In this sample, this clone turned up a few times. The CDR3 coding sequence is TGTGCCAGCAGCCAAGATGGGAGGGAGCAGTACTTC. Protein product: CASSQDGREQYF. The chain joins TRBV14 to TRBJ2-7, with D perhaps TRBD2 (6 bases). CDR3 size: 12 residues. V lost 0 bases to trimming and J lost 7 bases, with 7 bases between them. Looked up from germline, CDR1 is SGHDN and CDR2 is FVKESK.

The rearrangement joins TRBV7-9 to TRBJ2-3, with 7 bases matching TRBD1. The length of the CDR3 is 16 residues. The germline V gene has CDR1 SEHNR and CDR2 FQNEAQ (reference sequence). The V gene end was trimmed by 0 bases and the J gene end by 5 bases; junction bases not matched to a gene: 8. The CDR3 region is CASSLARGGAVDTQYF. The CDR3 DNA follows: TGTGCCAGCAGCTTAGCGCGAGGGGGCGCGGTAGATACGCAGTATTTT. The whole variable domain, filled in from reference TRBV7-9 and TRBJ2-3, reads DTGVSQNPRHKITKRGQNVTFRCDPISEHNRLYWYRQTLGQGPEFLTYFQNEAQLEKSRLLSDRFSAERPKGSFSTLEIQRTEQGDSAMYLCASSLARGGAVDTQYFGPGTRLTVL.

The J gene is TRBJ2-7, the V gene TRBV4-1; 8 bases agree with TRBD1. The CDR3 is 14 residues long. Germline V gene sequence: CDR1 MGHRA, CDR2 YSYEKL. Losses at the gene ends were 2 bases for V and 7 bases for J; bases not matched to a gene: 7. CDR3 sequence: CASSQRTGQWEQYF. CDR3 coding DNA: TGCGCCAGCAGCCAACGGACAGGGCAGTGGGAGCAGTACTTC.

Written as DNA, the CDR3 is TGTGCCAGCAGGGGGTTCTCCTACGAGCAGTACTTC. As protein: CASRGFSYEQYF. V gene TRBV6-6 combines with J gene TRBJ2-7; D is uncertain. Germline assignment: CDR1 MNHNY and CDR2 SVGAGI (reference sequence). Trimming shortened V by 6 bases and J by 0 bases, and 6 bases separated the two germline ends. The CDR3 length is 12 residues.

DNA for the CDR3: TGCAGTGCTAGGTCCCGGGAGACCCAGTACTTC. This sequence encodes CSARSRETQYF. V gene TRBV20-1 combines with J gene TRBJ2-5; D is unresolved. CDR1 is DFQATT and CDR2 is SNEGSKA in the germline V gene (reference sequence). The CDR3 covers 11 residues. The V end lost 3 bases, the J end lost 5 bases, and 7 bases lay between the germline ends.

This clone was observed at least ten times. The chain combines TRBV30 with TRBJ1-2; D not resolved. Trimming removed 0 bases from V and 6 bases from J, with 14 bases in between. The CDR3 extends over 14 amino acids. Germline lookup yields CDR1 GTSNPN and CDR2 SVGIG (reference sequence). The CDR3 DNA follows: TGTGCCTGGAGTGTACTGGGAGGGAGGGATGGCTACACCTTC. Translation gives CAWSVLGGRDGYTF.

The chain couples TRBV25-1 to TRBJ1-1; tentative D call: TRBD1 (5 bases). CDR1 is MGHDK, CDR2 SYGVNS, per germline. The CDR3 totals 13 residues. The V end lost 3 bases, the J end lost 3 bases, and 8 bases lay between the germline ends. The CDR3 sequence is CASSDGGYTEAFF. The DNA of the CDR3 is TGTGCCAGCAGTGATGGGGGATACACTGAAGCTTTCTTT.

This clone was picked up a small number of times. The CDR3 sequence: CASSLEVGRSYEQYF. The CDR3 DNA reads as TGTGCCAGCAGCTTAGAGGTCGGGAGGTCCTACGAGCAGTACTTC. The chain has TRBV7-2 and TRBJ2-7; TRBD2 aligns across 7 bases. The germline gives CDR1 SGHTA, CDR2 FQGNSA. The CDR3 runs to 15 residues. V lost 1 base, J lost 1 base, and 4 bases stayed unmatched.

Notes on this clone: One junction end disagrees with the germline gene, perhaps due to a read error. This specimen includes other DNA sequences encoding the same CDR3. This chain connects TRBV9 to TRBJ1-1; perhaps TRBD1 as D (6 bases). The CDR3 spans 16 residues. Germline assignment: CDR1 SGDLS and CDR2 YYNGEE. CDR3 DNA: TGTCCCAGCAGCGTAGGGGGAAACGGGGGCAACACTGAAGCTTTCTTT. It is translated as CPSSVGGNGGNTEAFF.

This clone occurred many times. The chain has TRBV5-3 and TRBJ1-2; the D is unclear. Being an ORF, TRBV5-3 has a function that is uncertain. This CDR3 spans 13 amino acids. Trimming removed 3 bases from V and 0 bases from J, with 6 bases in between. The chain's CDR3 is CARSCPTNYGYTF. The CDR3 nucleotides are TGTGCCAGAAGCTGCCCTACTAACTATGGCTACACCTTC.

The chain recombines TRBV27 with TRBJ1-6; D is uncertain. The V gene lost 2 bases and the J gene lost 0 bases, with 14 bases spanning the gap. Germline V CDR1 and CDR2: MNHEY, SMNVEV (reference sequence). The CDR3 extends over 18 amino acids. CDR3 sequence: CASSLMWGGSSYNSPLHF. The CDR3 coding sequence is TGTGCCAGCAGTTTAATGTGGGGTGGGAGCTCCTATAATTCACCCCTCCACTTT.

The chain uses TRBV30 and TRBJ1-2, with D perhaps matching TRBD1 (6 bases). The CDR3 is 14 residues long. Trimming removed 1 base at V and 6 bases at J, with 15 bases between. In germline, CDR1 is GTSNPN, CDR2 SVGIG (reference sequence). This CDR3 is CAWSGLLQGHGYTF. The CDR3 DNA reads TGTGCCTGGAGTGGGCTTTTACAGGGCCATGGCTACACCTTC.

CDR3 sequence: CASSPGGGEQYF. For the CDR3, the DNA is TGCGCCAGCAGTCCAGGGGGAGGCGAGCAGTACTTC. The chain recombines TRBV4-1 with TRBJ2-7, with a possible D match to TRBD1 (7 bases). V was clipped by 6 bases and J by 6 bases, with 12 bases between them. The CDR3 extends over 12 amino acids. CDR1 MGHRA and CDR2 YSYEKL come from the germline V gene.

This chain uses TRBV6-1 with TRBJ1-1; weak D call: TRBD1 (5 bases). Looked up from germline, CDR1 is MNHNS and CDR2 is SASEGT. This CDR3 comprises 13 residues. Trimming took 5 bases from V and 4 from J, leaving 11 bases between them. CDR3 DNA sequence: TGTGCCAGCAGTCGGGCAGGGTTCACTGAAGCTTTCTTT. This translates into CASSRAGFTEAFF.

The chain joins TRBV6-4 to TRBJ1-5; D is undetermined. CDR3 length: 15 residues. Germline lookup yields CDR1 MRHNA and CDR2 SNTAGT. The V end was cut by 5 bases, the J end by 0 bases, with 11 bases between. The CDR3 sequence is CASSSGFPSNQPQHF. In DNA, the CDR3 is TGTGCCAGCAGTTCCGGGTTTCCTAGCAATCAGCCCCAGCATTTT.

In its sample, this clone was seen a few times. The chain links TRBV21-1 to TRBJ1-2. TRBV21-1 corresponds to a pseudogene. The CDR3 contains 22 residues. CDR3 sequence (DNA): TGTGCCAGCAGCAAGGCACTTCCCACGGTGGACACGGTTTGCATGAGGGCGGGTGGCTACACCTTC. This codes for CASSKALPTVDTVCMRAGGYTF.

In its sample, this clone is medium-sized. This CDR3 is CASSVGPGATEAFF. CDR3 in DNA: TGTGCCAGCAGCGTAGGCCCAGGGGCTACTGAAGCTTTCTTT. This rearrangement joins TRBV9 to TRBJ1-1, with D perhaps matching TRBD1 (6 bases). Germline lookup yields CDR1 SGDLS and CDR2 YYNGEE. The CDR3 length is 14 residues. Trimming took 0 bases from V and 5 from J, leaving 11 bases between them. The whole variable domain, remainder taken from reference TRBV9 and TRBJ1-1, is DSGVTQTPKHLITATGQRVTLRCSPRSGDLSVYWYQQSLDQGLQFLIQYYNGEERAKGNILERFSAQQFPDLHSELNLSSLELGDSALYFCASSVGPGATEAFFGQGTRLTVV.

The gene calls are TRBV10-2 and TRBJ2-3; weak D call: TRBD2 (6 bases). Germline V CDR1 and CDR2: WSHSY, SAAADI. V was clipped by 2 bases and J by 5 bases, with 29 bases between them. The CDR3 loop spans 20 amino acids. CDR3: CASSERNTGWDSRGRDTQYF. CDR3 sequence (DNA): TGCGCCAGCAGTGAGAGGAACACGGGCTGGGACTCCAGAGGAAGAGATACGCAGTATTTT.

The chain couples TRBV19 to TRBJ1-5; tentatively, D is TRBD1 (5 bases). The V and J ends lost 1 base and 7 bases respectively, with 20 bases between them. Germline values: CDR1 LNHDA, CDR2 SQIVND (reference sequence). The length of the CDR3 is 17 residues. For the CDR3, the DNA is TGTGCCAGTAGTATAGTTTTTGGCAGGGTAGCGGGGCAGCCCCAGCATTTT. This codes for CASSIVFGRVAGQPQHF.